This TCR beta chain is drawn from a study of CD8 T cells in Susac syndrome. V was clipped by 5 bases and J by 3 bases, with 10 bases between them. This CDR3 has 13 residues. As for this clonotype: Its antigen remains unknown.

Stable or active relapsing-remitting multiple sclerosis, untreated and meeting revised McDonald criteria, defined the controls. Negative isolation yielded CD8+ and CD4+ T cells; FACS enriched TEMRA cells. Study-wide results and caveats: By the study's own acknowledgment, its TCR sequencing and HLA analysis included relatively few individuals.

The RNA, about 0.45 to 1 ug, was put through reverse transcription using random hexamers. An immunoSEQ multiplex PCR amplified TCR beta CDR3 over 54 Vbeta and 13 Jbeta. TCRdb re-analysed the immunoSEQ multiplex PCR reads in MiXCR, keeping a single row per CDR3 protein. The sample has approximately 270,000 distinct CDR3 sequences, approximately 92% seen once. The chain has TRBV12-3 or TRBV12-4 and TRBJ1-1; D remains unclear. The sequence derives from a human donor with multiple sclerosis. The specimen sequenced was CD4+ T cells from PBMCs. The CDR3 bases are TGTGCCAGCAGTCCCAATCGATACACTGAAGCTTTCTTT. This sequence encodes CASSPNRYTEAFF.